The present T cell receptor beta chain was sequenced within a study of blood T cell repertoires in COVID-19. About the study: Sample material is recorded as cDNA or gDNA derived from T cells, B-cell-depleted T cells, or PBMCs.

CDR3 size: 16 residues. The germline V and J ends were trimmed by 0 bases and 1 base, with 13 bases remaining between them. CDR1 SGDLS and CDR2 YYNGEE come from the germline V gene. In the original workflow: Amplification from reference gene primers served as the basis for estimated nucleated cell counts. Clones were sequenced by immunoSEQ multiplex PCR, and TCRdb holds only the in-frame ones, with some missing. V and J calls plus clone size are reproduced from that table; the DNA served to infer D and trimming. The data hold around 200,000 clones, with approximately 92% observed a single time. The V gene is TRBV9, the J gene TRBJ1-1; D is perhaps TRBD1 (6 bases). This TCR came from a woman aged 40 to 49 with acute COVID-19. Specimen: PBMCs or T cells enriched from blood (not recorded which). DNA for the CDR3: TGTGCCAGCAGCGTAGGGGACAACCGACCGAACACTGAAGCTTTCTTT. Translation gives CASSVGDNRPNTEAFF. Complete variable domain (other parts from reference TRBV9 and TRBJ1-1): DSGVTQTPKHLITATGQRVTLRCSPRSGDLSVYWYQQSLDQGLQFLIQYYNGEERAKGNILERFSAQQFPDLHSELNLSSLELGDSALYFCASSVGDNRPNTEAFFGQGTRLTVV.